This T cell receptor (beta chain) comes out of a study of somatic mutations in cytotoxic T cells in rheumatoid arthritis. Study-level information: At nearly 100% purity, some V beta antibody-stained T-cell populations were flow-sorted, and these included V beta1+ cells that were sequenced for TCRB.

The V and J ends lost 5 bases and 5 bases respectively, with 15 bases between them. The germline V gene has CDR1 SEHNR and CDR2 FQNEAQ (reference sequence). This CDR3 region has 15 residues. In this sample, this clone is medium-sized. Antigen specificity is unknown. TCRdb's table, derived via immunoSEQ multiplex PCR, lists solely in-frame clones and lacks some. The sample lists 15,000 or so clones, roughly 77% seen once, with 12% in the top ten. Regarding the study as a whole: Nobody adjusted the slight TRBV07 underrepresentation in rheumatoid arthritis patients for multiple comparisons. The antigen targets of the expanded CD8+ clones were unknown.

Once isolated by positive magnetic bead selection, the CD4+ and CD8+ cells had their purity checked by flow cytometry. The chain is built from TRBV7-9 and TRBJ2-2, with D possibly matching TRBD1 (5 bases). Sequenced input: CD8+ T cells sorted from blood. This TCR derives from an adult with rheumatoid arthritis. CDR3 sequence: CASSLQGRPTGELFF. The CDR3 bases are TGTGCCAGCAGCCTCCAGGGTCGACCTACCGGGGAGCTGTTTTTT.